What follows is one T cell receptor (beta chain) and its context. The antigen remains undetermined. CDR1 and CDR2 (germline): MNHNS, SASEGT. Trimming removed 5 bases at V and 9 bases at J, with 14 bases between. The CDR3 is made up of 13 amino acids. The sample comes from a study of T cell clonotyping in hematopoietic cell transplantation. Profiling relied on immunoSEQ multiplex PCR, and the TCRdb table lists in-frame clones only, not all of them. The data contain under 45,000 clones, 85% to 95% of them singletons. Study results and limitations: Pathologically expanded recipient clonotypes increased progressively from day 30 to day 180 as diversity fell.

Time point of the sample: recipient sample about 28 days before transplant, after cytoreduction. This TCR derives from a man in his forties with chronic myeloid leukemia. Some clones in this sample may be carry-over from other donors' samples. The chain is built from TRBV6-1 and TRBJ1-5, with a weak D call TRBD1 (6 bases). Sequenced here: peripheral blood mononuclear cells, sampled before stem cell transplant. This CDR3 is CASSRQGPGPQHF. CDR3 nucleotides: TGTGCCAGCAGTCGCCAGGGGCCTGGGCCCCAGCATTTT.